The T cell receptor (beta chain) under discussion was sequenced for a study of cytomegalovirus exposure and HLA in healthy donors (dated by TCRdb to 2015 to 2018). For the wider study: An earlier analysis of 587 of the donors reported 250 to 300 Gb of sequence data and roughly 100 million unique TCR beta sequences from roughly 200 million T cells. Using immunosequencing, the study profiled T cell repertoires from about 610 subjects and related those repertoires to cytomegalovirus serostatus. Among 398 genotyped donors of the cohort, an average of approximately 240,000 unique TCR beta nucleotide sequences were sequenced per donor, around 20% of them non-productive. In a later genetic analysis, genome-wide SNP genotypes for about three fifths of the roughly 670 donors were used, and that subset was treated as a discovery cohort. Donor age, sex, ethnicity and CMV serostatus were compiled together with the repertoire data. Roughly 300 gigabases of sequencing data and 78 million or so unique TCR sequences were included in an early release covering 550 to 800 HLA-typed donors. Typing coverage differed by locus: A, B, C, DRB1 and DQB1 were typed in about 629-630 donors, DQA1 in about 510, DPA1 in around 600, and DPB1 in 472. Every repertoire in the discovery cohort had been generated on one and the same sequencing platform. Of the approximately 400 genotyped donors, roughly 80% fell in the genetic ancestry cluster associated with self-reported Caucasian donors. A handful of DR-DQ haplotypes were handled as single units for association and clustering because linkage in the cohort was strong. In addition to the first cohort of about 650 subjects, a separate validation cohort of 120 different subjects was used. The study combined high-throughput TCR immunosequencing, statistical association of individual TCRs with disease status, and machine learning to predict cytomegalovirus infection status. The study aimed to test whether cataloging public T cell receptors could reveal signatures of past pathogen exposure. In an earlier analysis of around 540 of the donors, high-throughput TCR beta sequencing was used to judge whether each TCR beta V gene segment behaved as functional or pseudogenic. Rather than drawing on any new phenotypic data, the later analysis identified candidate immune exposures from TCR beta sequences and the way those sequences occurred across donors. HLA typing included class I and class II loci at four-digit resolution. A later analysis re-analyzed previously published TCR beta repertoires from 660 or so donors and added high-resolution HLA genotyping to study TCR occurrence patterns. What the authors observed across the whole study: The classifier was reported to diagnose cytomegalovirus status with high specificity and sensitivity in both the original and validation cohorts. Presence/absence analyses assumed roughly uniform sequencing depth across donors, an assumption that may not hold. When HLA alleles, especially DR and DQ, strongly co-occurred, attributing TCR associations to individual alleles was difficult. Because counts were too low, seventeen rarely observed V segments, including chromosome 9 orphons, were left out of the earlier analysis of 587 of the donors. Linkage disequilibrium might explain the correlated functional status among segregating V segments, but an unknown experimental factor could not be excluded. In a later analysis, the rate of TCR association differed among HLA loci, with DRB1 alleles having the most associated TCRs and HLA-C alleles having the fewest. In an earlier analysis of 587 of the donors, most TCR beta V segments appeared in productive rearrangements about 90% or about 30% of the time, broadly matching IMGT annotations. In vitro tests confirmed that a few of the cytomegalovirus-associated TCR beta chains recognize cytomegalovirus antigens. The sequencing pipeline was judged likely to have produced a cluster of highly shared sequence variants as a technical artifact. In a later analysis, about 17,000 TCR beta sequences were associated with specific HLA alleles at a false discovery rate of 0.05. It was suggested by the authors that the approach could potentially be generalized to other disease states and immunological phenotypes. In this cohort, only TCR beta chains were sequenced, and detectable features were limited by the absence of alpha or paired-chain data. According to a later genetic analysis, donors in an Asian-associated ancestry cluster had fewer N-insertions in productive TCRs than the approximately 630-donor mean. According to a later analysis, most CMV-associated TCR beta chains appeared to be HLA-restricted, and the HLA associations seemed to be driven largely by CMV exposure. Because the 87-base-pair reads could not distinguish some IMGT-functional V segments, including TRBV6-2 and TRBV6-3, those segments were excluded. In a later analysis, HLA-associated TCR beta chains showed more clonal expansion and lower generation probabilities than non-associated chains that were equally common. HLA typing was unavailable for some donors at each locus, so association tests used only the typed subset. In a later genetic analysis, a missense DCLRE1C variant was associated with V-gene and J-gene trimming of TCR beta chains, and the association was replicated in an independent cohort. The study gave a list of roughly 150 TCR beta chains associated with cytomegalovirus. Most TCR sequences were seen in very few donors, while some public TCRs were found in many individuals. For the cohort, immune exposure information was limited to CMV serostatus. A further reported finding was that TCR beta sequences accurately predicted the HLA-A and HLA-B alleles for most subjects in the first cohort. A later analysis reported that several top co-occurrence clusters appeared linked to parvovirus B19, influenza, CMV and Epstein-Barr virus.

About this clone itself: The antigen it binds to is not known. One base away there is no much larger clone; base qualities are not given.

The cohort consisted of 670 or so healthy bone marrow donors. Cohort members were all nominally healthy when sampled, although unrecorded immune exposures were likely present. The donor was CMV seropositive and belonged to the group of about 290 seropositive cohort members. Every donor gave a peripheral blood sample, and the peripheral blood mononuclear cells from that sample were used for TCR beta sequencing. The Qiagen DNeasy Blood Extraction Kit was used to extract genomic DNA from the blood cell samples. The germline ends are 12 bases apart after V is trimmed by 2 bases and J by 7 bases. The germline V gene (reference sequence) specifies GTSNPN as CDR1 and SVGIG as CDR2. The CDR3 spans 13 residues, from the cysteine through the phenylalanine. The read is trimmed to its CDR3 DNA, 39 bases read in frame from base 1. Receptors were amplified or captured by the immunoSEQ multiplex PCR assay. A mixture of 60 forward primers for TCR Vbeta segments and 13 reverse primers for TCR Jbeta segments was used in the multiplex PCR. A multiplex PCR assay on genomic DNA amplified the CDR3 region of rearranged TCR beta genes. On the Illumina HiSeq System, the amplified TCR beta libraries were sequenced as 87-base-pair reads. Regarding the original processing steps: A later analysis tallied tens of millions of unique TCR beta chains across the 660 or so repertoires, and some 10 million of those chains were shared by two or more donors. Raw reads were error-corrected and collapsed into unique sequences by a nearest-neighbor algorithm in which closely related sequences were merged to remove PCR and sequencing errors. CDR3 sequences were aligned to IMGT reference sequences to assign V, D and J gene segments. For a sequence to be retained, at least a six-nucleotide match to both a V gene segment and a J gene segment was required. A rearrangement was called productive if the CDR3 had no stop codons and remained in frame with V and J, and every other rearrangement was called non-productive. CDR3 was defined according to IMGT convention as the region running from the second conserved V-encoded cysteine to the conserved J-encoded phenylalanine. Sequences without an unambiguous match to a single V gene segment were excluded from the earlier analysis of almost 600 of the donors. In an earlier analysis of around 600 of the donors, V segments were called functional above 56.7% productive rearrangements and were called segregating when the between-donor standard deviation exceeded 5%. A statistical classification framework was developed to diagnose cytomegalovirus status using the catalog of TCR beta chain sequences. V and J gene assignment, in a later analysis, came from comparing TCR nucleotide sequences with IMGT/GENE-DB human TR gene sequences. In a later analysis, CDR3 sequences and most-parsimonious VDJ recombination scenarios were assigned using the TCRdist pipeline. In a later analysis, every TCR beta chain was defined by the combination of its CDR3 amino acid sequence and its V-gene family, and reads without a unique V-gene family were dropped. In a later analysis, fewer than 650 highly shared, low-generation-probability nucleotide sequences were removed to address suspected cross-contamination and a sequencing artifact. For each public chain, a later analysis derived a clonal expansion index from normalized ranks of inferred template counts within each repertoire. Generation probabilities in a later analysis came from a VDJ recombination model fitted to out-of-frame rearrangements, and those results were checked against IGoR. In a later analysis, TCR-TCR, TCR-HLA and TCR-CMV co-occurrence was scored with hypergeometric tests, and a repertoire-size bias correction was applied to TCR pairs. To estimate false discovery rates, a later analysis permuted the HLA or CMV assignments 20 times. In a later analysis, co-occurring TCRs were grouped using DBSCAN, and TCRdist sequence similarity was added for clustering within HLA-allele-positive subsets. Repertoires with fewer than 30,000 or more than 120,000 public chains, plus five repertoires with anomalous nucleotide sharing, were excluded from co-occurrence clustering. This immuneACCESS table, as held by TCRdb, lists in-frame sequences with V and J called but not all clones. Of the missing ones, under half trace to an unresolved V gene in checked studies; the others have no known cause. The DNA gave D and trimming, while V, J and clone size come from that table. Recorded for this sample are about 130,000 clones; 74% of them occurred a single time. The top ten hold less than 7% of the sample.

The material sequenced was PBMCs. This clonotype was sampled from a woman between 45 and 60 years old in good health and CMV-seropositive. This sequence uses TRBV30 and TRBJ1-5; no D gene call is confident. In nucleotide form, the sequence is TGTGCCTGGAGTAGTAGGGAGTCACAGCCCCAGCATTTT. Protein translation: CAWSSRESQPQHF.